The 13 T cell receptor beta chains in this list originate from one sample, sequenced in a study of spatial heterogeneity in lung cancer. Time point of the sample: sample taken at primary tumor resection. TCRs were sequenced from unsorted whole RNA of tumor, nontumor lung or PBMC. In TCRdb, the 5' RACE reads were re-called with MiXCR into one record per CDR3 protein. This sample has 90,000 or so distinct CDR3 sequences, with 7% to 9% found just once. The sequencing here drew on PBMCs, taken at surgery. Receptors were obtained from a male donor with early-stage non-small cell lung cancer.

In this sample, this clonotype turned up a few times. The CDR3 sequence: CASKKQGTGELFF. Here the CDR3 DNA reads TGTGCCAGTAAAAAGCAGGGTACCGGGGAGCTGTTTTTT. This chain joins TRBV19 and TRBJ2-2, with D possibly being TRBD1 (5 bases). The CDR3 extends over 13 amino acids. The V gene lost 7 bases and the J gene lost 5 bases, with 11 bases spanning the gap. CDR1 and CDR2 from the germline V gene are LNHDA and SQIVND (reference sequence).

This chain joins TRBV14 and TRBJ1-4; TRBD1 might be the D (5 bases). Germline V gene sequence: CDR1 SGHDN, CDR2 FVKESK. V lost 3 bases to trimming and J lost 8 bases, with 7 bases between them. CDR3 length: 12 amino acids. The DNA for the CDR3 is TGTGCCAGCAGCCAGCAGGGAGAAAAACTGTTTTTT. It is translated as CASSQQGEKLFF.

This clonotype was seen more than once but under ten times. The chain is built from TRBV24-1 and TRBJ2-1; 8 bases line up with TRBD1. Per the germline V gene, CDR1 is KGHDR and CDR2 is SFDVKD. The V gene end was trimmed by 4 bases and the J gene end by 4 bases; junction bases not matched to a gene: 8. The CDR3 consists of 16 residues. The CDR3 region is CATSEPGQGLYNEQFF. CDR3 nucleotides: TGTGCCACCAGTGAACCCGGACAGGGTTTGTACAATGAGCAGTTCTTC.

This clonotype has at least ten counts. This chain uses TRBV20-1 with TRBJ1-2; perhaps TRBD1 as D (5 bases). The CDR3 sequence is 14 residues long. Trimming shortened V by 1 base and J by 4 bases, and 13 bases separated the two germline ends. CDR1 is DFQATT, CDR2 SNEGSKA, per germline (reference sequence). Here the CDR3 DNA reads TGCAGTGCTAGAGGTATAACAGGCGCCTATGGCTACACCTTC. This codes for CSARGITGAYGYTF.

In its sample, this clonotype was seen many times. The chain employs TRBV29-1 and TRBJ2-7; the D gene could be TRBD1 or TRBD2 (7 bases each). This CDR3 comprises 12 residues. Germline lookup yields CDR1 SQVTM and CDR2 ANQGSEA. The germline V and J ends were trimmed by 7 bases and 7 bases, with 17 bases remaining between them. The CDR3 coding sequence is TGCAGCGGCAACCAGGGGGAGGGGGAGCAGTACTTC. Translated: CSGNQGEGEQYF.

In its sample, this clonotype was seen many times. The DNA of the CDR3 is TGTGCCAGCAGTCCCAGGGGGAACCCCGCAGATACGCAGTATTTT. Its translation is CASSPRGNPADTQYF. V usage is TRBV12-3 or TRBV12-4 and J usage is TRBJ2-3; 7 bases are a match to TRBD1. Germline trimming cut 5 bases from V and 4 bases from J; bases unmatched to any gene: 9. This CDR3 contains 15 residues.

The genes are TRBV19 and TRBJ1-5; D perhaps matches TRBD1 (5 bases). Trimming pared 5 bases from V and 5 bases from J, leaving 19 bases between. The CDR3 is 16 amino acids. In germline, CDR1 is LNHDA, CDR2 SQIVND (reference sequence). CDR3 sequence reads: CASSSNRGTGDQPQHF. CDR3 nucleotides: TGTGCCAGTAGTTCTAACCGGGGGACGGGAGATCAGCCCCAGCATTTT. Using reference TRBV19 and TRBJ1-5 for the parts outside the CDR3, the full variable domain is DGGITQSPKYLFRKEGQNVTLSCEQNLNHDAMYWYRQDPGQGLRLIYYSQIVNDFQKGDIAEGYSVSREKKESFPLTVTSAQKNPTAFYLCASSSNRGTGDQPQHFGDGTRLSIL.

The gene calls are TRBV27 and TRBJ1-5; D gene unclear. Germline V gene data show CDR1 as MNHEY and CDR2 as SMNVEV (reference sequence). Trimming pared 3 bases from V and 4 bases from J, leaving 7 bases between. The CDR3 is 13 amino acids. The CDR3 nucleotides read TGTGCCAGCAGTTTGGCAAGGAATCAGCCCCAGCATTTT. Protein product: CASSLARNQPQHF.

The genes are TRBV10-3 and TRBJ1-6; 7 nucleotides agree with TRBD1. The CDR3 is 16 amino acids. In germline, CDR1 is ENHRY, CDR2 SYGVKD. The ends lost 0 bases at V and 7 bases at J; junction bases unmatched: 6. The CDR3 here is CAISESGRGPNSPLHF. CDR3 bases: TGTGCCATCAGTGAGTCAGGAAGGGGGCCGAATTCACCCCTCCACTTT.

This clonotype was counted a few times. The chain couples TRBV5-4 to TRBJ2-7; D remains ambiguous. This CDR3 region has 11 residues. Deletions cut 2 bases from V and 5 bases from J, with 5 bases between. Germline V lookup: CDR1 SGHNT, CDR2 YYREEE (reference sequence). CDR3 bases: TGTGCCAGCAGCTTAAGGAACGAGCAGTACTTC. Amino acid sequence: CASSLRNEQYF.

J is TRBJ2-7 and V is TRBV9; D unresolved. In germline, CDR1 is SGDLS, CDR2 YYNGEE. Deletions cut 0 bases from V and 0 bases from J, with 10 bases between. The CDR3 covers 15 residues. CDR3 sequence: CASSVEQGYSYEQYF. The CDR3 nucleotides are TGTGCCAGCAGCGTAGAACAAGGATACTCCTACGAGCAGTACTTC.

This clonotype was found many times. This rearrangement joins TRBV20-1 to TRBJ2-7, with 7 bases that match TRBD1. V was pared by 2 bases and J by 3 bases, with 7 bases of the junction left unmatched. Looked up from germline, CDR1 is DFQATT and CDR2 is SNEGSKA (reference sequence). The CDR3 sequence is 14 residues long. Here the CDR3 DNA reads TGCAGTGCTAGACGCCACGGGACAGACTACGAGCAGTACTTC. Protein product: CSARRHGTDYEQYF.

The CDR3 nucleotides read TGCAGCGCTAAGACTAGCGGGGCAAGCGGGGAGCTGTTTTTT. Amino acids: CSAKTSGASGELFF. The V gene is TRBV29-1, the J gene TRBJ2-2, with 11 positions matching TRBD2. Germline CDR1 is SQVTM and CDR2 is ANQGSEA. CDR3 length: 14 residues. V lost 7 bases and J lost 7; bases outside the gene matches: 8.